A selection of T cell receptor beta chains follows, all from one sample in a study of shared clonotypes between healthy human individuals. The data were produced by immunoSEQ multiplex PCR, yet TCRdb's version contains in-frame clones alone and is incomplete. Of just over 2,000,000 clones listed, approximately 95% are singletons. The sequencing input was naive CD8+ T cells sorted from blood. These receptors were collected from a man aged 18 to 29 in good health. The CDR3 runs from the conserved cysteine through the conserved F or W. The D gene is left open where the match is weak. Clone sizes are given selectively: once, few, many, or a class where the clone is expanded.

d_gene	abundance	v_gene	j_gene	len	CDR3aa	CDR3nt
.	.	TRBV5-1	TRBJ1-2	13	CASSMPGENGYTF	TGCGCCAGCAGTATGCCAGGCGAAAATGGCTACACCTTC
.	.	TRBV28	TRBJ1-1	14	CASSFRSEGTEAFF	TGTGCCAGCAGTTTCCGCTCAGAGGGAACTGAAGCTTTCTTT
.	.	TRBV7-9	TRBJ2-2	17	CASNRGGGEFNTGELFF	TGTGCCAGCAACCGCGGCGGTGGAGAGTTTAACACCGGGGAGCTGTTTTTT
.	.	TRBV7-9	TRBJ2-6	16	CASSRSTGPGANVLTF	TGTGCCAGCAGCAGATCCACAGGGCCTGGGGCCAACGTCCTGACTTTC
.	.	TRBV30	TRBJ2-2	14	CACGPRDGTGELFF	TGTGCCTGCGGGCCCCGGGACGGCACCGGGGAGCTGTTTTTT
.	.	TRBV7-6	TRBJ2-7	13	CATGEHGPGKQYF	TGTGCCACCGGGGAGCACGGGCCAGGGAAGCAGTACTTC
TRBD2	.	TRBV5-6	TRBJ2-3	15	CASSLELAGLDTQYF	TGTGCCAGCAGCTTGGAGCTAGCGGGGCTAGATACGCAGTATTTT
.	once	TRBV30	TRBJ1-3	14	CAWSVPGLGNTIYF	TGTGCCTGGAGTGTACCGGGGTTGGGAAACACCATATATTTT
.	once	TRBV27	TRBJ2-7	16	CASSRDSGYAYGEQYF	TGTGCCAGCAGCCGCGACAGCGGATACGCCTACGGAGAGCAGTACTTC
TRBD2	.	TRBV27	TRBJ2-5	15	CASHKGLAGKETQYF	TGTGCCAGTCACAAGGGACTAGCGGGGAAAGAGACCCAGTACTTC
TRBD2	.	TRBV5-1	TRBJ2-1	17	CASSLREAGGTPGEQFF	TGCGCCAGCAGCTTACGGGAAGCGGGGGGAACCCCCGGTGAGCAGTTCTTC
.	.	TRBV10-3	TRBJ2-1	14	CAISESREVNEQFF	TGTGCCATCAGTGAGTCCAGGGAGGTCAATGAGCAGTTCTTC
TRBD1	.	TRBV6-5	TRBJ2-3	15	CASSYLGGSTDTQYF	TGTGCCAGCAGTTACTTAGGGGGCTCCACGGATACGCAGTATTTT
TRBD1	.	TRBV27	TRBJ1-4	18	CASSATGTGGLTNEKLFF	TGTGCCAGCAGTGCAACCGGGACAGGGGGTCTGACTAATGAAAAACTGTTTTTT
.	.	TRBV9	TRBJ1-2	14	CASTLGGANYGYTF	TGTGCCAGCACCCTTGGAGGGGCTAACTATGGCTACACCTTC
TRBD2	.	TRBV28	TRBJ2-7	13	CASLRAGAYEQYF	TGTGCCAGCCTTAGGGCGGGGGCCTACGAGCAGTACTTC
TRBD1	.	TRBV6-5	TRBJ2-7	14	CASSYQTGGDEQYF	TGTGCCAGCAGTTACCAGACAGGGGGCGACGAGCAGTACTTC
.	.	TRBV2	TRBJ2-1	14	CAAWEEGLYNEQFF	TGTGCCGCCTGGGAGGAGGGGCTCTACAATGAGCAGTTCTTC
.	.	TRBV6-6	TRBJ1-5	15	CASSPSGAGNQPQHF	TGTGCCAGCAGTCCCTCAGGGGCGGGCAATCAGCCCCAGCATTTT
.	.	TRBV13	TRBJ2-7	15	CASSLGRAATYEQYF	TGTGCCAGCAGCTTAGGAAGGGCAGCTACCTACGAGCAGTACTTC
.	.	TRBV19	TRBJ2-7	13	CASSIDGAGEQYF	TGTGCCAGTAGTATAGATGGGGCAGGCGAGCAGTACTTC
.	.	TRBV19	TRBJ2-7	14	CASSIRAGENEQYF	TGTGCCAGTAGTATTAGGGCAGGGGAAAACGAGCAGTACTTC
.	.	TRBV30	TRBJ1-2	15	CAWSVSPVAPYGYTF	TGTGCCTGGAGTGTATCTCCGGTGGCACCTTATGGCTACACCTTC
.	.	TRBV5-4	TRBJ2-2	13	CASSLGGTGELFF	TGTGCCAGCAGCTTGGGGGGCACCGGGGAGCTGTTTTTT
.	.	TRBV2	TRBJ2-1	15	CASSPSGGSYNEQFF	TGTGCCAGCAGCCCCAGCGGAGGCTCCTACAATGAGCAGTTCTTC
TRBD2	.	TRBV13	TRBJ2-7	15	CASSSTSGPTYEQYF	TGTGCCAGCAGCTCCACTAGCGGGCCCACCTACGAGCAGTACTTC
TRBD1	.	TRBV5-6	TRBJ1-6	16	CASSPAGGTANSPLHF	TGTGCCAGCAGCCCGGCCGGGGGGACAGCTAATTCACCCCTCCACTTT
.	.	TRBV6-4	TRBJ2-1	13	CASREGQLNEQFF	TGTGCCAGCAGGGAGGGACAGCTCAATGAGCAGTTCTTC